This T cell receptor beta chain was recovered during a study of T cells after yellow fever vaccination (dated by TCRdb to the late 2010s). Looking at the study overall: The SMART-Seq v4 Ultra Low Input RNA kit was used to prepare libraries from fractions with low cell numbers. Blood samples were taken at several timepoints before and after primary and secondary immunization, and bulk PBMC replicates and cell subsets were isolated. To track T-cell clones before and after primary and booster YFV17D yellow fever vaccination, bulk TCR alpha and beta repertoires were sequenced longitudinally. The cohort comprised two healthy male donors, one aged 18 to 30 and one aged 30 to 40 years. What the authors observed across the whole study: Computational filtering was needed because FACS-sorted repertoires could contain abundant contaminating clonotypes from the bulk population. Because the study included only a couple of donors, the extent to which the findings can be generalized is limited. Most clones expanded after primary vaccination (around 96% of CD4 and roughly 90% of CD8) were re-detected after the booster, suggesting that broad memory maintenance occurred. A small fraction of clonotypes appeared in both the CD4 and CD8 compartments, likely as a result of convergent recombination. The secondary T-cell response was found to be weaker but faster than the primary response, with a peak reached on day 5 rather than on day 15.

The listed sequencing device is Illumina NovaSeq 6000. TCR cDNA was made using 5'RACE template switching, a step that added a universal primer site and unique molecular identifiers. Priming for cDNA synthesis came from both the TCR alpha and TCR beta constant segments. Libraries were amplified in two PCR steps, with sample barcodes and sequencing adapters added in the second step. Libraries were sequenced on Illumina HiSeq 2500 (2x100 bp) or NovaSeq (2x150 bp). In the paper's pipeline: MIGEC was used to demultiplex reads and collapse the reads into UMI consensus sequences, and MiXCR was used for V(D)J alignment. Using edgeR on replicate PBMC samples, clonotypes were called vaccine-responding if FDR was below 0.01 and the log2 fold change was above 5 up to day 15. CD4 or CD8 identity was assigned to each bulk clonotype according to whether the clonotype was present at higher abundance in the sequenced CD4 repertoire or the sequenced CD8 repertoire. TCRdb passed the public sequencing reads through fastp at Q25 and MiXCR, retaining productive beta sequences. Each entry is one CDR3 protein sequence, shown with its most common DNA and genes. The V and J calls come from TCRdb's annotation, not from the publication. The sample yields roughly 340,000 distinct CDR3 sequences; roughly 4.3% were counted once. The top ten hold approximately 25% of the sample.

Explained via the paper, the treatment or condition label denotes: live attenuated yellow fever vaccine strain. At every blood-draw timepoint, two biological replicates of bulk PBMCs were collected. A standard Ficoll-Paque protocol was used to isolate PBMCs from peripheral blood. TriZol was used to extract RNA from bulk PBMCs, from CD4 and CD8 fractions, and from dextramer-positive and dextramer-negative fractions. With regard to this clonotype: The antigen it recognizes is unknown. Qualities for individual bases were not recorded, and no much larger clone is one base off.

From cysteine to phenylalanine, the CDR3 is 15 amino acids long. This entry keeps only the CDR3 DNA: 45 bases, framed from base 1. V and J are truncated by 1 base and 3 bases respectively, leaving an intervening sequence of 9 bases. The sequence came from a man younger than 35 who received the YFV17D yellow fever vaccine. In this chain, TRBV12-3 or TRBV12-4 is recombined with TRBJ2-2, with the D gene uncertain. Sequences were derived from PBMCs, sampled 5 days after the yellow fever booster vaccination. Read as DNA, the sequence is TGTGCCAGCAGTTTAGAGGTTGATTACACCGGGGAGCTGTTTTTT. It is translated as CASSLEVDYTGELFF.